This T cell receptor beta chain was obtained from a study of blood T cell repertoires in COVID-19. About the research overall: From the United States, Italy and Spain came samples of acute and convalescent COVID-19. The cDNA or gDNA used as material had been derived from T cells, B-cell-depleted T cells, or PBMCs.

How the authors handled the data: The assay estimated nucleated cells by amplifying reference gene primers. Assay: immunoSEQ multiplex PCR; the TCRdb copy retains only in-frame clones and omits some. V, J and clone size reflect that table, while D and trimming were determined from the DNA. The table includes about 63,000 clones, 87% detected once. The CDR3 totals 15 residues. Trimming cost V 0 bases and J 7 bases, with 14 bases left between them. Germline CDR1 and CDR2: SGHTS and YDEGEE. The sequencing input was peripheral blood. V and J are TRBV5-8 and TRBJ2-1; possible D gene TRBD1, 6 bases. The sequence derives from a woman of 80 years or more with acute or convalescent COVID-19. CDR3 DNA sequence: TGTGCCAGCAGCTTGGAAGGGGGACCGAGGAATGAGCAGTTCTTC. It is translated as CASSLEGGPRNEQFF.